The next 28 T cell receptor beta chains were all read from a single sample in a study of T cells after yellow fever vaccination. MiXCR, run by TCRdb on the 5' RACE reads, gives a single entry per CDR3 protein. The sample shows around 200,000 distinct CDR3 sequences, more than 9.5% of them seen only once. Here the sequenced sample was CD8+ T cells sorted from PBMCs, taken 15 days after the yellow fever booster vaccination. The receptors were gathered from a man younger than 30 who received the YFV17D yellow fever vaccine.

The chain carries TRBV29-1 and TRBJ2-7, with a tentative D call TRBD1 (5 bases). Germline assignment: CDR1 SQVTM and CDR2 ANQGSEA. The length of the CDR3 is 12 residues. V was pared by 5 bases and J by 4 bases, with 12 bases between. Here the CDR3 reads CSVLGAAYEQYF. DNA of the CDR3: TGCAGCGTTCTAGGGGCTGCATACGAGCAGTACTTC.

The genes are TRBV6-1 and TRBJ2-7, with 8 bases identical to TRBD1. CDR1 is MNHNS and CDR2 is SASEGT in the germline V gene. The J segment lost 6 bases and the V segment lost 7 bases, leaving 5 bases of the junction unmatched. This CDR3 contains 12 residues. The CDR3 loop reads CASNQGAGEQYV. The CDR3 DNA reads as TGTGCCAGCAATCAGGGGGCTGGCGAGCAGTACGTC.

This clonotype was detected a few times. The chain combines TRBV11-2 with TRBJ2-7; TRBD1 is a possible D gene (5 bases). Per the germline V gene, CDR1 is SGHAT and CDR2 is FQNNGV. The CDR3 is made up of 13 amino acids. Trimming removed 4 bases at V and 1 base at J, with 8 bases between. The CDR3 DNA sequence: TGTGCCAGCAGCTGGGGCCCGTCCTACGAGCAGTACTTC. Protein sequence: CASSWGPSYEQYF.

This sequence joins TRBV29-1 and TRBJ1-1; D is undetermined. This CDR3 region has 12 residues. Looked up from germline, CDR1 is SQVTM and CDR2 is ANQGSEA. V lost 3 bases to trimming and J lost 3 bases, with 8 bases between them. The CDR3 DNA follows: TGCAGCGTTGATTTGTGGGACACTGAAGCTTTCTTT. Encoded protein: CSVDLWDTEAFF.

This clonotype was found a few times. The V gene is TRBV7-9, the J gene TRBJ1-1, with D unclear. Trimming stripped 4 bases from V and 1 base from J, with 13 bases between. This CDR3 region has 15 residues. Germline lookup yields CDR1 SEHNR and CDR2 FQNEAQ (reference sequence). The chain's CDR3 is CASSWGRGENTEAFF. The DNA of the CDR3 is TGTGCCAGCAGCTGGGGTAGAGGAGAGAACACTGAAGCTTTCTTT.

This clonotype turned up a few times. The chain recombines TRBV4-3 with TRBJ2-1; D uncertain. Deletions cut 3 bases from V and 6 bases from J, with 9 bases between. Germline values: CDR1 LGHNA, CDR2 YSLEER. CDR3 length equals 13 residues. CDR3 loop: CASSHAQSNEQFF. In nucleotides, the CDR3 is TGCGCCAGCAGCCACGCCCAGAGCAATGAGCAGTTCTTC.

This chain connects TRBV5-1 to TRBJ2-3, with D perhaps matching TRBD2 (5 bases). Per the germline V gene, CDR1 is SGHRS and CDR2 is YFSETQ. This CDR3 region has 17 residues. The V end lost 3 bases, the J end lost 1 base, and 18 bases lay between the germline ends. CDR3: CASSSQEVMRGTDTQYF. The DNA for the CDR3 is TGCGCCAGCAGCTCCCAAGAGGTTATGAGGGGCACAGATACGCAGTATTTT.

The rearrangement links TRBV7-9 to TRBJ1-2; D is unclear. The CDR3 is 14 residues long. Germline assignment: CDR1 SEHNR and CDR2 FQNEAQ (reference sequence). The V gene lost 4 bases and the J gene lost 3 bases, with 12 bases spanning the gap. CDR3 residues: CASSSGRQDYGYTF. CDR3 nucleotides: TGTGCCAGCAGCTCGGGTCGGCAGGACTATGGCTACACCTTC.

In this sample, this clonotype turned up many times. The J gene is TRBJ2-2, the V gene TRBV7-8; 10 nucleotides line up with TRBD2. There are 18 residues in the CDR3. Germline CDR1 SGHVS, CDR2 FQNEAQ. V shed 4 bases, J shed 7 bases, and the junction held 15 bases outside the gene matches. The CDR3 loop is CASSSRRGLAGVGGELFF. CDR3 coding DNA: TGTGCCAGCAGCTCCAGGAGGGGGCTAGCGGGGGTTGGCGGGGAGCTGTTTTTT.

This clonotype came up a few times. The rearrangement uses TRBV12-3 or TRBV12-4 and TRBJ2-7; TRBD2 matches 8 bases. The length of the CDR3 is 17 residues. Trimming took 0 bases from V and 0 from J; bases not matched to a gene: 7. The CDR3 nucleotides are TGTGCCAGCAGTTTAGCGGCTTGGCGGGGGGCCTCCTACGAGCAGTACTTC. Amino acids: CASSLAAWRGASYEQYF.

This sequence joins TRBV7-2 and TRBJ2-6, with 8 bases identical to TRBD1. This CDR3 spans 20 amino acids. Germline loops: CDR1 SGHTA, CDR2 FQGNSA. Trimming removed 5 bases from V and 0 bases from J; junction bases left unmatched: 15. The CDR3 DNA sequence: TGTGCCAGCAGCCATAGCACTTCAGACAGGGGCGCCTCTGGGGCCAACGTCCTGACTTTC. Encoded protein: CASSHSTSDRGASGANVLTF.

In its sample, this clonotype was seen a few times. This chain links TRBV29-1 with TRBJ2-1; unclear D gene. The CDR3 spans 12 residues. Trimming cost V 4 bases and J 3 bases, with 7 bases left between them. The germline V gene has CDR1 SQVTM and CDR2 ANQGSEA. CDR3 coding DNA: TGCAGCGTTGTAAGTCTCTACAATGAGCAGTTCTTC. The encoded protein is CSVVSLYNEQFF.

This clonotype has at least ten counts. The chain employs TRBV6-2 or TRBV6-3 and TRBJ1-4; a weak D match, TRBD1 (5 bases). Germline V CDR1 and CDR2: MNHEY, SVGEGT. V lost 2 bases and J lost 6, with 10 bases in between. The CDR3 length is 14 residues. The CDR3 loop is CASSYPGTYEKLFF. The CDR3 bases are TGTGCCAGCAGTTACCCCGGGACCTATGAAAAACTGTTTTTT.

This clonotype was detected many times. This rearrangement joins TRBV16 to TRBJ2-1; 8 bases fit TRBD1. The germline V gene has CDR1 KGHSY and CDR2 FQNENV. After removal of 4 bases from V and 3 bases from J, the junction contained 2 bases not matched to a gene. This CDR3 has 14 residues. The chain's CDR3 is CASSLGQGYNEQFF. Here the CDR3 DNA reads TGTGCCAGCAGCCTAGGACAGGGCTACAATGAGCAGTTCTTC.

This clonotype was observed a single time. The chain carries TRBV5-5 and TRBJ2-1; tentatively, D is TRBD1 or TRBD2 (5 bases each). The CDR3 has 15 residues. V lost 0 bases and J 4 bases, leaving 11 bases between the germline ends. In germline, CDR1 is SGHKS, CDR2 YYEKEE (reference sequence). CDR3 loop: CASSLVPGPYNEQFF. CDR3 DNA: TGTGCCAGCAGCTTGGTCCCGGGACCGTACAATGAGCAGTTCTTC.

This clonotype was counted between two and nine times. V is TRBV4-3 and J is TRBJ1-2; D might be TRBD1 (6 bases). CDR1 LGHNA and CDR2 YSLEER come from the germline V gene. There are 14 residues in the CDR3. V was clipped by 1 base and J by 7 bases, with 13 bases between them. In nucleotides, the CDR3 is TGCGCCAGCAGCCAAGTAGGGAACAGGGTTGGCTACACCTTC. This sequence encodes CASSQVGNRVGYTF.

This chain links TRBV6-6 with TRBJ2-3; 8 positions agree with TRBD1. The CDR3 length is 15 residues. Unmatched junction bases numbered 7, after V lost 8 bases and J lost 0 bases. Germline V gene data show CDR1 as MNHNY and CDR2 as SVGAGI (reference sequence). This chain's CDR3 is CASRDRPTSTDTQYF. CDR3 sequence (DNA): TGTGCCAGCCGGGACAGGCCGACTAGCACAGATACGCAGTATTTT.

The chain recombines TRBV19 with TRBJ2-2; TRBD2 is a possible D gene (6 bases). The CDR3 is 15 residues long. The V and J ends lost 5 bases and 7 bases respectively, with 17 bases between them. Germline V CDR1 and CDR2: LNHDA, SQIVND (reference sequence). CDR3 in amino acids: CASSSGRRENGELFF. CDR3 coding DNA: TGTGCCAGTAGTTCCGGCCGACGGGAGAACGGGGAGCTGTTTTTT. The full variable domain, rest sourced from reference TRBV19 and TRBJ2-2, is DGGITQSPKYLFRKEGQNVTLSCEQNLNHDAMYWYRQDPGQGLRLIYYSQIVNDFQKGDIAEGYSVSREKKESFPLTVTSAQKNPTAFYLCASSSGRRENGELFFGEGSRLTVL.

This clonotype was counted ten times or more. This chain connects TRBV12-3 or TRBV12-4 to TRBJ2-5; no reliable D call. This CDR3 spans 12 amino acids. Deletions cut 2 bases from V and 0 bases from J, with 1 base between. Written as DNA, the CDR3 is TGTGCCAGCAGTTTAAACCAAGAGACCCAGTACTTC. Its translation is CASSLNQETQYF.

The V gene is TRBV5-6, the J gene TRBJ2-7; D uncertain. Between the trimmed V and J ends, which lost 0 bases and 4 bases, there was a span of 5 bases. The germline V gene encodes CDR1 SGHDT and CDR2 YYEEEE. The CDR3 covers 12 residues. This CDR3 is CASSLAMYEQYF. In DNA form, the CDR3 reads TGTGCCAGCAGCTTGGCCATGTACGAGCAGTACTTC.

This clonotype was counted between two and nine times. This rearrangement joins TRBV4-1 to TRBJ2-5; 8 bases line up with TRBD2. V gave up 4 bases and J gave up 5 bases; unmatched junction bases: 9. This CDR3 comprises 15 residues. CDR1 and CDR2 (germline): MGHRA, YSYEKL. The CDR3 loop is CASSRAGAPGETQYF. In DNA form, the CDR3 reads TGCGCCAGCAGCCGAGCGGGGGCCCCGGGGGAGACCCAGTACTTC.

The J gene is TRBJ2-1, the V gene TRBV3-1, with TRBD2 matching over 8 bases. Germline trimming cut 4 bases from V and 5 bases from J; bases unmatched to any gene: 10. From germline, CDR1 is LGHDT and CDR2 YNNKEL (reference sequence). The CDR3 runs 16 residues. Here the CDR3 DNA reads TGTGCCAGCAGCCCCGCCGCAGCGGGGGAGGACAATGAGCAGTTCTTC. It codes for CASSPAAAGEDNEQFF.

V usage is TRBV7-9 and J usage is TRBJ2-7; no clear D. This CDR3 has 12 amino acids. The ends were cut back, 5 bases at V and 2 bases at J, with 7 bases in the middle. Germline assignment: CDR1 SEHNR and CDR2 FQNEAQ (reference sequence). This CDR3 is CASSLNPYEQYF. The CDR3 DNA sequence: TGTGCCAGCAGCCTCAACCCCTACGAGCAGTACTTC.

The chain recombines TRBV18 with TRBJ1-1; D call uncertain. The germline gives CDR1 KGHSH, CDR2 LQKENI. The CDR3 is 11 residues long. V lost 2 bases to trimming and J lost 6 bases, with 4 bases between them. The CDR3 DNA follows: TGTGCCAGCTCACCAGGGGCTGAAGCTTTCTTT. This gives the protein CASSPGAEAFF. The whole variable domain, remainder taken from reference TRBV18 and TRBJ1-1, is NAGVMQNPRHLVRRRGQEARLRCSPMKGHSHVYWYRQLPEEGLKFMVYLQKENIIDESGMPKERFSAEFPKEGPSILRIQQVVRGDSAAYFCASSPGAEAFFGQGTRLTVV.

CDR3 DNA sequence: TGTGCCACGGGCGGGCCCGGCCTAAACATTCAGTACTTC. Its protein product is CATGGPGLNIQYF. The rearrangement links TRBV10-3 to TRBJ2-4, with D perhaps TRBD2 (5 bases). This CDR3 has 13 amino acids. Germline assignment: CDR1 ENHRY and CDR2 SYGVKD. V was shortened by 10 bases and J by 6 bases, with 16 bases between the two germline ends.

This clonotype was found a few times. The chain has TRBV7-9 and TRBJ1-1; D is unclear. CDR1 is SEHNR, CDR2 FQNEAQ, per germline (reference sequence). Deletions cut 1 base from V and 2 bases from J, with 11 bases between. This CDR3 contains 15 residues. The CDR3 region has the DNA TGTGCCAGCAGCTTAGTTTCCCTTGGAAACACTGAAGCTTTCTTT. Residues: CASSLVSLGNTEAFF.

This clonotype is medium-sized. The V call is TRBV19, the J call TRBJ1-2; D is perhaps TRBD1 (5 bases). The CDR3 is 13 residues long. Trimming pared 5 bases from V and 3 bases from J, leaving 10 bases between. CDR1 and CDR2 (germline): LNHDA, SQIVND (reference sequence). This CDR3 is CASSPRQYYGYTF. Written as DNA, the CDR3 is TGTGCCAGTAGTCCCAGACAGTACTATGGCTACACCTTC.

A few counts support this clonotype. The genes are TRBV18 and TRBJ2-1, with 7 bases fitting TRBD1. With V trimmed by 3 bases and J by 6 bases, 5 bases remained unmatched. This CDR3 spans 14 amino acids. Germline V CDR1 and CDR2: KGHSH, LQKENI. CDR3 region: CASSPTGMGNEQFF. CDR3 bases: TGTGCCAGCTCACCGACAGGGATGGGCAATGAGCAGTTCTTC. Looking up the rest from reference TRBV18 and TRBJ2-1 gives the full variable domain: NAGVMQNPRHLVRRRGQEARLRCSPMKGHSHVYWYRQLPEEGLKFMVYLQKENIIDESGMPKERFSAEFPKEGPSILRIQQVVRGDSAAYFCASSPTGMGNEQFFGPGTRLTVL.